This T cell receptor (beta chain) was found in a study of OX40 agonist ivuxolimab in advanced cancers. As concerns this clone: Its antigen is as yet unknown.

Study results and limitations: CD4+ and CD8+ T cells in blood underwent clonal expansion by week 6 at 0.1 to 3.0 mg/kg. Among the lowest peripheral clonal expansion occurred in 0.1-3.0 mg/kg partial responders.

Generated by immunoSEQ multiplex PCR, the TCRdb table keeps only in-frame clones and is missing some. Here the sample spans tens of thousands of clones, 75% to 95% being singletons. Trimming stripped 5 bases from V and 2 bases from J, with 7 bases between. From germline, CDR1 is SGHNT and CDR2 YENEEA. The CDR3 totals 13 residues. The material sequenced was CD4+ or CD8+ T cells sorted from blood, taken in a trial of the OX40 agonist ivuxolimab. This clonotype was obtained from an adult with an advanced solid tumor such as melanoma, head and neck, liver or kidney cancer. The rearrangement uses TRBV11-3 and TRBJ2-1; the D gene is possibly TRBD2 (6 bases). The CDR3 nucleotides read TGTGCCAGCAGCAGCGGGCCCTACAATGAGCAGTTCTTC. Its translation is CASSSGPYNEQFF.